The clone carrying this T cell receptor beta chain was recorded at least ten times. Its antigen is as yet unknown. The TCR beta CDR3 regions underwent amplification using RNA transcripts as the source. During a first-round RT-PCR of the TCR CDR3, the HTBI primer set was used. TCRdb used MiXCR to reprocess the multiplex PCR reads, holding one entry per CDR3 protein. The table includes under 300,000 distinct CDR3 sequences, roughly 22% detected once. This sample is part of a study of T cells in Graves' hyperthyroidism and ophthalmopathy. General study results and limits: In blood, most of the thyroid clonotypes expanded above 0.001 were also present. Ophthalmopathy was distinguished from stable hyperthyroidism by 13 V-J signatures.

CDR3 length equals 14 residues. Germline CDR1 is MNHNS and CDR2 is SASEGT. The V end was cut by 2 bases, the J end by 0 bases, with 6 bases between. The TCR sequence derives from a man aged 25 to 40 with Graves' ophthalmopathy. The rearrangement joins TRBV6-1 to TRBJ2-3, with D perhaps matching TRBD1 (5 bases). The sequencing input was blood. The DNA for the CDR3 is TGTGCCAGCAGTGAACAGGGAAGCACAGATACGCAGTATTTT. Protein sequence: CASSEQGSTDTQYF.